Listed below are T cell receptor beta chains from one sample, sequenced in a study of technical replicates of blood from a handful of donors. Profiled with immunoSEQ multiplex PCR; TCRdb holds only in-frame clones, not every one. The sample yields nearly 90,000 clones, 95% seen once. The material sequenced was T cells isolated from PBMCs. The source is a human donor in good health. The CDR3 runs from the conserved cysteine through the conserved F or W. Each record gives: D gene, clone size, J gene, V gene, CDR3 protein, CDR3 DNA. The D gene is left open where the match is weak. Expanded clones get a size class; other rows say once, few or many, or leave the size out.

TRBD1 once TRBJ1-1 TRBV6-1 CASTTGGAGAFF TGTGCCAGCACAACAGGGGGCGCTGGAGCTTTCTTT
TRBD2 . TRBJ2-7 TRBV30 CAWSKLAGTDEQYF TGTGCCTGGAGTAAGCTAGCGGGAACAGACGAGCAGTACTTC
TRBD2 . TRBJ2-5 TRBV29-1 CSVEASGWRETQYF TGCAGCGTTGAAGCTAGCGGGTGGAGGGAGACCCAGTACTTC
. . TRBJ1-5 TRBV2 CASSEIRNQPQHF TGTGCCAGCAGTGAAATCCGGAATCAGCCCCAGCATTTT
TRBD1 . TRBJ1-4 TRBV11-3 CASRQGTGNEKLFF TGTGCCAGCCGCCAGGGGACAGGGAATGAAAAACTGTTTTTT
. . TRBJ1-1 TRBV4-3 CASSLYGGTVSGGTEAFF TGCGCCAGCAGCCTCTACGGGGGAACGGTTTCGGGGGGCACTGAAGCTTTCTTT
TRBD2 . TRBJ2-1 TRBV30 CAWSPREFSYNEQFF TGTGCCTGGAGCCCGCGGGAGTTCTCCTACAATGAGCAGTTCTTC
. . TRBJ2-7 TRBV27 CASSSVKGGAYEQYF TGTGCCAGCAGTTCAGTAAAAGGGGGGGCCTACGAGCAGTACTTC
. . TRBJ2-2 TRBV5-1 CASTPGNTGELFF TGCGCCAGCACCCCGGGAAACACCGGGGAGCTGTTTTTT
. few TRBJ2-7 TRBV30 CAWNNRQSSYEQYF TGTGCCTGGAATAACAGACAGAGCTCCTACGAGCAGTACTTC
TRBD2 . TRBJ2-1 TRBV7-6 CASRKTSGNYNEQFF TGTGCCAGCAGGAAGACTAGCGGAAACTACAATGAGCAGTTCTTC
TRBD2 . TRBJ2-7 TRBV18 CASSPPGGPGEQYF TGTGCCAGCTCACCACCGGGAGGGCCAGGCGAGCAGTACTTC
. . TRBJ2-3 TRBV9 CASSVESGRSTDTQYF TGTGCCAGCAGCGTAGAAAGCGGACGGAGCACAGATACGCAGTATTTT
TRBD2 . TRBJ2-7 TRBV5-4 CASSWGLAGPTYEQYF TGTGCCAGCAGCTGGGGACTAGCGGGACCTACCTACGAGCAGTACTTC
. . TRBJ1-1 TRBV7-3 CASSLVGFNTEAFF TGTGCCAGCAGCTTGGTGGGCTTTAACACTGAAGCTTTCTTT
TRBD2 . TRBJ2-1 TRBV5-6 CASSLAAGVYSEQFF TGTGCCAGCAGCTTGGCTGCGGGAGTTTATAGTGAGCAGTTCTTC
TRBD2 . TRBJ2-1 TRBV19 CASSIGSGGYNEQFF TGTGCCAGTAGTATTGGAAGCGGGGGGTACAATGAGCAGTTCTTC
TRBD1 . TRBJ2-2 TRBV7-9 CASSFSGGNTGELFF TGTGCCAGCAGCTTTTCAGGGGGTAACACCGGGGAGCTGTTTTTT
. . TRBJ1-1 TRBV19 CASKRARNTEAFF TGTGCCAGTAAGCGGGCGAGGAACACTGAAGCTTTCTTT
. . TRBJ1-2 TRBV29-1 CSINAGGDYGYTF TGCAGCATCAATGCGGGTGGCGACTATGGCTACACCTTC
TRBD2 few TRBJ2-1 TRBV30 CAWSVTSGYNEQFF TGTGCCTGGAGTGTGACTAGCGGGTACAATGAGCAGTTCTTC
TRBD2 . TRBJ2-3 TRBV6-4 CASSDSGRADTQYF TGTGCCAGCAGTGACTCAGGGAGGGCAGATACGCAGTATTTT
TRBD2 . TRBJ2-3 TRBV7-7 CASSFRFSGEGIDTQYF TGTGCTAGCAGCTTCCGATTTAGCGGGGAGGGGATAGATACGCAGTATTTT
. . TRBJ2-1 TRBV5-1 CASRDTAPSYNEQFF TGCGCCAGCAGAGACACCGCCCCCTCCTACAATGAGCAGTTCTTC
. few TRBJ1-1 TRBV5-1 CASKETEVSEAFF TGCGCCAGCAAAGAGACAGAAGTATCTGAAGCTTTCTTT
TRBD1 . TRBJ1-5 TRBV7-8 CASNLDRSEEPQHF TGTGCCAGCAACTTGGACAGGTCAGAAGAGCCCCAGCATTTT
. . TRBJ1-3 TRBV19 CASNGGTGNTIYF TGTGCCAGTAACGGGGGAACGGGAAACACCATATATTTT
. . TRBJ2-7 TRBV21-1 CASSKGTRSSYEQYF TGTGCCAGCAGCAAAGGTACCAGGTCTTCCTACGAGCAGTACTTC
TRBD1 . TRBJ2-7 TRBV29-1 CSVWETGQGFYEQYF TGCAGCGTTTGGGAGACGGGACAGGGTTTTTACGAGCAGTACTTC
. once TRBJ2-7 TRBV7-2 CASSLGAGNYEQYF TGTGCCAGCTCTCTGGGGGCAGGGAACTACGAGCAGTACTTC
. . TRBJ1-1 TRBV5-1 CASSLLTDTEAFF TGCGCCAGCAGCTTGCTTACGGACACTGAAGCTTTCTTT
TRBD1 . TRBJ1-1 TRBV25-1 CASSRLSTGGLFTEAFF TGTGCCAGCAGTCGTCTCAGTACAGGGGGCCTGTTCACTGAAGCTTTCTTT
. . TRBJ2-5 TRBV4-1 CASSLRAGETQYF TGCGCCAGCAGCCTAAGAGCGGGAGAGACCCAGTACTTC
. . TRBJ2-1 TRBV4-1 CASSQESKGLALGLGYNEQFF TGCGCCAGCAGCCAAGAGTCGAAGGGGCTAGCGCTCGGCCTGGGGTACAATGAGCAGTTCTTC
. . TRBJ2-7 TRBV6-5 CASGTGGFDEQYF TGTGCCAGCGGAACCGGGGGATTCGACGAGCAGTACTTC